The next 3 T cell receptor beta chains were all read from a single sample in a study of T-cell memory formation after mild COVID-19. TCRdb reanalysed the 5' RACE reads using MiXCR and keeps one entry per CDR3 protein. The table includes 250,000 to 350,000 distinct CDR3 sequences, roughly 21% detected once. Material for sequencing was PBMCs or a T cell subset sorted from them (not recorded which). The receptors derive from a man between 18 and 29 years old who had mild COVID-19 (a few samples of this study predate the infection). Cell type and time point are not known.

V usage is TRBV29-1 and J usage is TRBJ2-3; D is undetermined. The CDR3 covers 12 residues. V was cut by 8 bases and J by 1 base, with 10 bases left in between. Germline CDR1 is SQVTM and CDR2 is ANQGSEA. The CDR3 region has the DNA TGCAGCTCATTGGGTGGCACAGATACGCAGTATTTT. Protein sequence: CSSLGGTDTQYF.

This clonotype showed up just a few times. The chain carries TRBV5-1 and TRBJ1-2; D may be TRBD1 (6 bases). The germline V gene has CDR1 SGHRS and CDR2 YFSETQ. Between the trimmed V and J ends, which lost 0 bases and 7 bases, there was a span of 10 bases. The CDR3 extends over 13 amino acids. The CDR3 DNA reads TGCGCCAGCAGCTTGGGAGGGGGAGCTGGCTACACCTTC. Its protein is CASSLGGGAGYTF. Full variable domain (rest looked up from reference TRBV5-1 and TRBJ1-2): KAGVTQTPRYLIKTRGQQVTLSCSPISGHRSVSWYQQTPGQGLQFLFEYFSETQRNKGNFPGRFSGRQFSNSRSEMNVSTLELGDSALYLCASSLGGGAGYTFGSGTRLTVV.

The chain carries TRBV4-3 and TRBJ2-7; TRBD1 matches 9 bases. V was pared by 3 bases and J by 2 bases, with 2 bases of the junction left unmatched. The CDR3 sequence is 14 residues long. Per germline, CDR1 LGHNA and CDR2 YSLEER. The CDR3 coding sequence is TGCGCCAGCAGCCATGGACAGGGGACCTACGAGCAGTACTTC. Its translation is CASSHGQGTYEQYF.